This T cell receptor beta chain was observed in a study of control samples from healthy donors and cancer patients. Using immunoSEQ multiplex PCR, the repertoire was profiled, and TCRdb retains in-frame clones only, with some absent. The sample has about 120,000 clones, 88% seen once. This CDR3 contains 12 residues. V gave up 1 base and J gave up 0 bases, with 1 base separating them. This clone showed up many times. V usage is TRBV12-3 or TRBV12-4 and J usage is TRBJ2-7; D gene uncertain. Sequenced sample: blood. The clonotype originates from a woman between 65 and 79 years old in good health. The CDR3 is CASSLVSYEQYF. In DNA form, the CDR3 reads TGTGCCAGCAGTTTAGTCTCCTACGAGCAGTACTTC.